Listed here is a single T cell receptor beta chain. The data are from a study of CD8 T cells in Susac syndrome. With 2 bases removed from V and 2 bases from J, the gap between germline ends came to 7 bases. The CDR3 consists of 14 residues. Germline V gene data show CDR1 as SGHTA and CDR2 as FQGNSA. Reverse transcription used roughly 0.45 to 1 ug RNA and random hexamers. Via MiXCR, TCRdb re-called the immunoSEQ multiplex PCR reads, giving one row per CDR3 protein. The table shows approximately 230,000 distinct CDR3 sequences, with about 93% occurring only once. The chain combines TRBV7-2 with TRBJ1-5; D gene ambiguous. This TCR derives from a human donor with multiple sclerosis. Source material: CD4+ T cells from PBMCs. CDR3 loop: CASSLSQRNQPQHF. CDR3 DNA: TGTGCCAGCAGCTTATCCCAGCGCAATCAGCCCCAGCATTTT.